This T cell receptor beta chain originates from a study of radiotherapy plus CTLA-4 blockade in lung cancer. The overall study: Among patients, around 19% showed objective responses, and roughly 30% had disease control.

Overall study results and limits: In blood, TCR clones derived from the tumor expanded after radiotherapy plus ipilimumab. In blood, early T cell clone dynamics reportedly predicted response best, together with interferon-beta.

Assay: immunoSEQ multiplex PCR; the TCRdb copy retains only in-frame clones and omits some. The data contain approximately 47,000 clones, roughly 60% of them seen just once; the ten biggest clones take up around a sixth. Germline V lookup: CDR1 SEHNR, CDR2 FQNEAQ (reference sequence). This CDR3 comprises 15 residues. Trimming took off 5 bases at V and 1 base at J, with 14 bases between the two ends. Notes on this clone: Its antigen is unidentified.

The rearrangement uses TRBV7-9 and TRBJ1-1; D perhaps matches TRBD1 (5 bases). The source is a human donor with non-small cell lung cancer who had a partial response to radiotherapy plus ipilimumab. The material sequenced was peripheral blood, taken from a patient treated with radiotherapy plus ipilimumab. The CDR3 nucleotides are TGTGCCAGCAGCACCCTGGGGGGAAGGAACACTGAAGCTTTCTTT. Protein sequence: CASSTLGGRNTEAFF.